This T cell receptor (beta chain) emerged from a study of identical twins listed by TCRdb under 2016. For context, the study as a whole: TCR alpha and beta repertoires from monozygotic twins, unrelated adults of various ages and cord blood were deep-sequenced to test whether fetal clonotypes persist. Replicate twin experiments were performed at different times using different library preparation protocols to rule out contamination. Study-wide conclusions, independent of this receptor: Out-of-frame TCR alpha sequences shared between twins showed an excess of low generation-probability sequences compared with coincidental sharing between unrelated individuals. In monozygotic twins, recombination models systematically underestimated out-of-frame TCR alpha sharing, but the models matched the sharing seen between unrelated individuals. Conclusions relied on cross-sectional statistical analysis, since the same donors could not be followed over many years. Abundant cord blood beta clonotypes carried fewer insertions; young adult naive repertoires showed a weaker similar trend, while memory repertoires showed none. Zero-insertion analyses could be partly confounded by invariant T cells such as MAIT and iNKT, although diverse VJ usage argued against such confounding for most clonotypes. The excess sharing between twins in beta out-of-frame sequences was weaker because fewer shared sequences reduced the signal-to-noise ratio.

This clonotype has only a few counts. The antigen it recognizes is unknown. No quality values exist for individual bases; no much larger clone is one base distant. Every donor was a healthy Caucasian. The twin cohort comprised three pairs of female monozygotic twins, all aged about 18 to 30 years. CD4+ and CD8+ T cell populations were isolated with positive isolation kits from Invitrogen. The library was made by 5' RACE. Sequenced on an Illumina HiSeq 2000. Template switching added a universal primer binding site, and the final cDNA carried a unique molecular identifier that allowed TCR cDNA molecules to be counted accurately. Specific primers in the conserved constant-segment region were used to synthesize first-strand cDNA for the TCR alpha and beta chains. Each cDNA library was double barcoded, with a SMART-Mk sample barcode plus Illumina barcodes, to control for contamination. Two successive PCR steps introduced TruSeq adapter sequences along with Illumina sample barcodes. The TCR alpha and beta cDNA libraries were sequenced on the Illumina HiSeq platform using custom primers. The published analysis was carried out like this. MiGEC was used to process raw reads and extract unique molecular identifiers, and MiXCR was used to find CDR3 positions. Recombination models were inferred per individual with the repgenHMM and IGoR tools using an EM algorithm. The analysis of shared clonotypes was done with the tcR package in R, with sharing normalized by the product of cloneset sizes. To study raw recombination free of thymic and clonal selection effects, out-of-frame nonproductive sequences were analyzed. TCRdb handled the public reads itself, with Q25 trimming in fastp and clone calling in MiXCR, and kept productive beta chains. Every distinct CDR3 protein forms one entry, paired with its most common genes and DNA. V and J calls and clone size were set by TCRdb, not the authors. This sample comprises under 350,000 distinct CDR3 sequences, just under 9.5% of them detected only once. The ten largest clonotypes hold 5.5% to 9% of the sample.

The same sample was also studied in work on yellow fever vaccine responses in identical twins. That second report states: The authors reported that the T cell response to vaccination in identical twins appeared partly convergent and partly personalized. In the study, vaccine-responding T cell clones were precisely tracked in identical twins.

The sequence was collected from a woman in her late teens or twenties in good health. The sequenced sample consisted of CD8+ T cells sorted from blood.

CDR3 reads: CASSQDRASWYNEQFF. The DNA sequence is given as TGCGCCAGCAGCCAAGATCGGGCTAGCTGGTACAATGAGCAGTTCTTC. The sequence links TRBV4-3 to TRBJ2-1; a tentative D call is TRBD2 (5 bases match). Counted from cysteine to phenylalanine, this CDR3 has 16 amino acids. Only the CDR3 region is kept as DNA, spanning 48 bases read in frame from base 1. The germline V gene yields LGHNA for CDR1 and YSLEER for CDR2. Trimming removed 0 bases from V and 4 bases from J, leaving 13 bases between the germline ends.